Listed below are T cell receptor beta chains from one sample, sequenced in a study of blood T cell repertoires in COVID-19. Assay: immunoSEQ multiplex PCR; the TCRdb copy retains only in-frame clones and omits some. Here the sample spans about 100,000 clones, approximately 93% being singletons. Sequenced input: peripheral blood. These receptors were taken from a man over 45 with active COVID-19. CDR3s leave out the opening cysteine and the closing phenylalanine or tryptophan. Fields, in order: J gene, V gene, D gene, CDR3 protein. The D gene is left open where the match is weak.

TRBJ2-3 TRBV6-2/TRBV6-3 TRBD2 ASSSYWSSGGDFTDTQY
TRBJ1-2 TRBV3-1/TRBV3-2 NA ASSPFPGPNYGYT
TRBJ2-3 TRBV3-1/TRBV3-2 TRBD2 ASSQRLAGGADTQY
TRBJ2-3 TRBV6-2/TRBV6-3 NA ASSFQGYTQY
TRBJ2-5 TRBV12-3/TRBV12-4 NA ASSTDSEETQY
TRBJ1-1 TRBV7-8 NA ASSLHARVSNTEAF
TRBJ2-3 TRBV3-1/TRBV3-2 NA ASSRTDTDTQY
TRBJ1-2 TRBV3-1/TRBV3-2 NA ASSQGTKVSDGYT
TRBJ1-1 TRBV30 TRBD1 AWSLWTGGGTEAF
TRBJ1-6 TRBV7-6 NA ASSFTPGDSPLH
TRBJ2-5 TRBV2 TRBD2 ATDSGRRQETQY
TRBJ2-5 TRBV11-3 TRBD1 ASSPQGAGQETQY
TRBJ1-5 TRBV7-8 TRBD1 ASSSQGQGILEPQH
TRBJ2-4 TRBV5-1 NA ASSLEAGNIQY
TRBJ2-1 TRBV5-1 TRBD1 ASSPTGSHREQF
TRBJ2-3 TRBV3-1/TRBV3-2 NA ASSQHTDTQY